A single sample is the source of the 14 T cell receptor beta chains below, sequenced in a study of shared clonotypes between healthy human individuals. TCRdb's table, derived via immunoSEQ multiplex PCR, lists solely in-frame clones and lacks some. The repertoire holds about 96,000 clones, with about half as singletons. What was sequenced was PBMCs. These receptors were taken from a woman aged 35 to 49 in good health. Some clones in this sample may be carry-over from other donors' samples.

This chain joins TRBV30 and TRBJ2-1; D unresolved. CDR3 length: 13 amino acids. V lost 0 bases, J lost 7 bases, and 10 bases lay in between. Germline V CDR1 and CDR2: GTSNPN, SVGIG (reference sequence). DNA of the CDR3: TGTGCCTGGAGTGTTGGGATTCGGAATGAGCAGTTCTTC. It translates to CAWSVGIRNEQFF.

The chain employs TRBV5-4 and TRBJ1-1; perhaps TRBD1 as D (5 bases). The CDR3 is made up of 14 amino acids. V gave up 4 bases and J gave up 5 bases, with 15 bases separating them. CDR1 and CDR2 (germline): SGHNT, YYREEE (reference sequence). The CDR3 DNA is TGTGCCAGCAGCGGGGGACTGTGGGGTACTGAAGCTTTCTTT. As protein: CASSGGLWGTEAFF.

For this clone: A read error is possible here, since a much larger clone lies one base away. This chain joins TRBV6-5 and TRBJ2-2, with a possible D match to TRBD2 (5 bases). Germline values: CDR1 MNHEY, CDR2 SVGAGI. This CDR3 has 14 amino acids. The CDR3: CASRRHTNTGELVF. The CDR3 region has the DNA TGTGCCAGTCGGCGACATACAAACACCGGGGAGCTGGTTTTT.

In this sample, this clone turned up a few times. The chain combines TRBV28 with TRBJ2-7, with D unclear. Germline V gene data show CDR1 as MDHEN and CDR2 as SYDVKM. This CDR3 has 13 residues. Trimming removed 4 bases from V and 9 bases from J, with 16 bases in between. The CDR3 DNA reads TGTGCCAGCAGTTCCCTGCGGCGACCCGGGCAGTACTTC. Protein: CASSSLRRPGQYF.

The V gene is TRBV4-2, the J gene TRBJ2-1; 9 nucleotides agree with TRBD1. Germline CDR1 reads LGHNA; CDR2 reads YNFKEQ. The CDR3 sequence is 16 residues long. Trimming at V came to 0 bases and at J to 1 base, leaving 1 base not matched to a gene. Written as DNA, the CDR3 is TGTGCCAGCAGCCAAGAGACAGGGGGGTCCTACAATGAGCAGTTCTTC. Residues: CASSQETGGSYNEQFF.

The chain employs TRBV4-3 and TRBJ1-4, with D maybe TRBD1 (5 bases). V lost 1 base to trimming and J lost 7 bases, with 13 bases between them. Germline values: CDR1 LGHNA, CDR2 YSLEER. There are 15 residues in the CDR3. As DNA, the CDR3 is TGCGCCAGCAGCCAAGGGGGGGGTGTTGTTGAAAAACTGTTTTTT. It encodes CASSQGGGVVEKLFF.

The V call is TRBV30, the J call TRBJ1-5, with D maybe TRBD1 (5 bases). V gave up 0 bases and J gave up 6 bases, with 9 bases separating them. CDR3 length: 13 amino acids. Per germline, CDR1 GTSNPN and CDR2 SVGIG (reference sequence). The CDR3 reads CAWSVRGIQPQHF. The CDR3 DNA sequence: TGTGCCTGGAGTGTAAGGGGAATTCAGCCCCAGCATTTT.

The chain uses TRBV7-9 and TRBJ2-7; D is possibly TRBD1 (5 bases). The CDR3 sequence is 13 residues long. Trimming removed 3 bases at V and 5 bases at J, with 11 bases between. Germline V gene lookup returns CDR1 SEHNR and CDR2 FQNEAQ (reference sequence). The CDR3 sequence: CASSLDPGNEQYF. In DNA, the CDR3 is TGTGCCAGCAGCTTGGACCCAGGGAACGAGCAGTACTTC.

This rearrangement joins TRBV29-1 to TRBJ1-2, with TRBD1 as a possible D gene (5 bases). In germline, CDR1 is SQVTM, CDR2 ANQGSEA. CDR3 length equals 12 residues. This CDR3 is CSGRGNNYGYTF. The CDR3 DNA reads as TGCAGTGGGCGGGGGAACAACTATGGCTACACCTTC.

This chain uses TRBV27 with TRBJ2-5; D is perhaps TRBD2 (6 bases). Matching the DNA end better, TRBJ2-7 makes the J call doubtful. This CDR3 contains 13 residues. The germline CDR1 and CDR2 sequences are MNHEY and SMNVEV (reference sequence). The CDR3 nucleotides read TGTGCCAGCGGACGGGGGATCTCCTACGAGCAGTACTTC. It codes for CASGRGISYEQYF.

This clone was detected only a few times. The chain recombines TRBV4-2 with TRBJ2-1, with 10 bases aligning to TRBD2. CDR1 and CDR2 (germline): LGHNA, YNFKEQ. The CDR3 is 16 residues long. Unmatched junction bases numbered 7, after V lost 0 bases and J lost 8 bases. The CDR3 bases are TGTGCCAGCAGCCAAGACCCGGTAGCGGGAGGTGATGAGCAGTTCTTC. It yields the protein CASSQDPVAGGDEQFF.

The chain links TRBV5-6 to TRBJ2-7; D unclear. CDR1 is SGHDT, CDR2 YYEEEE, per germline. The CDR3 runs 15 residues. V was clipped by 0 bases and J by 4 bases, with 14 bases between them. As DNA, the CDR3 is TGTGCCAGCAGCTTGGATTCCTTTGGTGTGTACGAGCAGTACTTC. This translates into CASSLDSFGVYEQYF.

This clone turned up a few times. The CDR3 loop is CASSFRTGGYGYTF. The CDR3 DNA follows: TGTGCCAGTAGTTTCAGGACAGGAGGCTATGGCTACACCTTC. The rearrangement links TRBV19 to TRBJ1-2, with 7 nucleotides matching TRBD1. The CDR3 has 14 residues. Unmatched junction bases numbered 7, after V lost 5 bases and J lost 4 bases. Germline V gene sequence: CDR1 LNHDA, CDR2 SQIVND (reference sequence).

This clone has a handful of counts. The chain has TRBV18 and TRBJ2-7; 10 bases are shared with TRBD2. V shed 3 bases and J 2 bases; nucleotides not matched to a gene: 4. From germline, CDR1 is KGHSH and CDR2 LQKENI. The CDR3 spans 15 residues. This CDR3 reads CASSPSGTSAYEQYF. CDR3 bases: TGTGCCAGCTCACCCTCCGGGACTAGCGCCTACGAGCAGTACTTC.